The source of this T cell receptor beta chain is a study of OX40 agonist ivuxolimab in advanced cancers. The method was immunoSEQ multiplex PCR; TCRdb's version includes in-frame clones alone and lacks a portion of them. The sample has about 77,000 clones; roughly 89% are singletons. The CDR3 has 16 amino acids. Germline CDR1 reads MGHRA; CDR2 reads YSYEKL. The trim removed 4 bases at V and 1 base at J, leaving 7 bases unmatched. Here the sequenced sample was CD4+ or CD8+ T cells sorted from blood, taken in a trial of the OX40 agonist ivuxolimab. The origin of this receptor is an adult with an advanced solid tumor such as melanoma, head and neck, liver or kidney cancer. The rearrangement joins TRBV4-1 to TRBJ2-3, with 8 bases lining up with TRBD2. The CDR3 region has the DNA TGCGCCAGCAGCCCGAGGACTAGCTGGGGCACAGATACGCAGTATTTT. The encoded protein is CASSPRTSWGTDTQYF.